This entry features one T cell receptor beta chain sequence. It lacks a known antigen. No base quality information exists; no much larger clone differs at one position. This specimen belongs to a study of cytomegalovirus exposure and HLA in healthy donors (dated by TCRdb to 2017 to 2019). Describing the broader study: An earlier analysis of some 600 of the donors reported 250 to 300 Gb of sequence data and around 110 million unique TCR beta sequences obtained from some 200 million T cells. An early release covering 500 to 750 HLA-typed donors comprised roughly 300 gigabases of sequencing data and around 80 million unique TCR sequences. Of the roughly 400 genotyped donors, approximately 80% fell in the genetic ancestry cluster associated with self-reported Caucasian donors. The study aimed to test whether signatures of past pathogen exposure could be identified by cataloging public T cell receptors. The T cell repertoires of under 700 subjects were profiled by immunosequencing and related to cytomegalovirus serostatus. Along with the roughly 670-subject first cohort, a separate validation cohort of 120 different subjects was used. The study combined high-throughput TCR immunosequencing, statistical association of individual TCRs with disease status, and machine learning to predict cytomegalovirus infection status. A later analysis re-examined previously published TCR beta repertoires from just over 650 donors and added high-resolution HLA genotyping to investigate patterns of TCR occurrence. Rather than using new phenotypic data, the later analysis identified candidate immune exposures from TCR beta sequences and from how often those sequences occurred across donors. To decide whether each TCR beta V gene segment behaved as functional or pseudogenic, an earlier analysis of some 600 of the donors relied on high-throughput TCR beta sequencing. Donor age, sex, ethnicity and CMV serostatus were compiled together with the repertoire data. A later genetic analysis used genome-wide SNP genotypes for about three fifths of the 666 donors, treating that subset as a discovery cohort. All discovery cohort repertoires had been generated using a single sequencing platform. Both class I and class II loci were covered by HLA typing, at four-digit resolution. The number of donors typed differed by locus, with about 629-630 for A, B, C, DRB1 and DQB1, around 560 for DQA1, 600 to 610 for DPA1, and some 470 for DPB1. Several DR-DQ haplotypes were treated as single units for association and clustering because of strong linkage in the cohort. Among approximately 370 genotyped donors of the cohort, an average of about 240,000 unique TCR beta nucleotide sequences was sequenced per donor, of which roughly 18% were non-productive. Points the paper makes about the study in general: A total of 150 to 200 TCR beta chains were listed by the study as associated with cytomegalovirus. When HLA alleles, especially DR and DQ, strongly co-occurred, attributing TCR associations to individual alleles was difficult. A further reported finding was that TCR beta sequences accurately predicted the HLA-A and HLA-B alleles for most subjects in the first cohort. A later analysis reported that several top co-occurrence clusters appeared linked to parvovirus B19, influenza, CMV and Epstein-Barr virus. At a false discovery rate of 0.05, a later analysis linked 15,000 to 20,000 TCR beta sequences to specific HLA alleles. A few of the identified cytomegalovirus-associated TCR beta chains were confirmed in vitro to be specific for cytomegalovirus antigens. The classifier was reported to diagnose cytomegalovirus status with high specificity and sensitivity in both the original cohort and the validation cohort. The sequencing pipeline was judged likely to have produced a cluster of highly shared sequence variants as a technical artifact. According to a later analysis, most CMV-associated TCR beta chains appeared to be HLA-restricted, and the HLA associations seemed to be driven largely by CMV exposure. Because HLA typing was unavailable for some donors at each locus, only the typed subset was used in association tests. Compared with the approximately 700-donor mean, donors in an Asian-associated ancestry cluster had fewer N-insertions in productive TCRs, according to a later genetic analysis. Because counts were too low, about 17 rarely observed V segments, including chromosome 9 orphons, were excluded from the earlier analysis of a few hundred of the donors. In a later analysis, HLA-associated TCR beta chains showed more clonal expansion and lower generation probabilities than non-associated chains that were equally common. In an earlier analysis of about 600 of the donors, most TCR beta V segments appeared in productive rearrangements about 87% or about 30% of the time, broadly matching IMGT annotations. Some IMGT-functional V segments, including TRBV6-2 and TRBV6-3, could not be told apart with the 87-base-pair reads, so those segments were excluded. For the cohort, immune exposure information was limited to CMV serostatus. An association between a missense DCLRE1C variant and V-gene and J-gene trimming of TCR beta chains was found in a later genetic analysis and replicated in an independent cohort. Sequencing depth was assumed to be roughly uniform across donors in the presence/absence analyses, though that assumption may not hold. Linkage disequilibrium might explain the correlated functional status among segregating V segments, but an unknown experimental factor could not be ruled out. In a later analysis, the rate of TCR association differed among HLA loci, with DRB1 alleles having the most associated TCRs and HLA-C alleles having the fewest. According to the authors, the approach could potentially be generalized to other disease states and immunological phenotypes. While some public TCRs were present in many individuals, most TCR sequences turned up only very rarely across donors. Only TCR beta chains were sequenced in this cohort, and the absence of alpha or paired-chain data limited detectable features.

The cohort consisted of hundreds of healthy bone marrow donors. At the time of sampling, all cohort members were nominally healthy, though unrecorded immune exposures were likely present. The donor tested CMV seronegative and was one of the 352 seronegative cohort members. A peripheral blood sample was provided by each donor, and peripheral blood mononuclear cells were used for TCR beta sequencing. The Qiagen DNeasy Blood Extraction Kit was used to extract genomic DNA from the blood cell samples. Receptor amplification or capture employed the immunoSEQ multiplex PCR assay. For the multiplex PCR, a mixture combining 60 forward primers for TCR Vbeta segments and 13 reverse primers for TCR Jbeta segments was used. A multiplex PCR assay on genomic DNA amplified the CDR3 region of rearranged TCR beta genes. The amplified TCR beta libraries were sequenced on the Illumina HiSeq System as 87-base-pair reads. Per the original workflow: In a later analysis, roughly 80 million unique TCR beta chains were counted across the approximately 640 repertoires, and about 10 million of these chains were shared by at least two donors. Raw reads were error-corrected and collapsed into unique sequences with a nearest-neighbor algorithm that merged closely related sequences to remove PCR and sequencing errors. To assign V, D and J gene segments, CDR3 sequences were aligned to IMGT reference sequences. For a sequence to be retained, a match of at least six nucleotides to both a V gene segment and a J gene segment was required. A rearrangement was called productive if the CDR3 had no stop codons and remained in frame with V and J, and every other rearrangement was called non-productive. Following IMGT convention, CDR3 was defined as the stretch from the second conserved V-encoded cysteine up to the conserved J-encoded phenylalanine. Sequences without an unambiguous match to a single V gene segment were excluded from the earlier analysis of about 640 of the donors. An earlier analysis of several hundred of the donors classified V segments as functional when productive rearrangements were above 56.7% and as segregating when the standard deviation between donors was above 5%. A statistical classification framework was developed to diagnose cytomegalovirus status using the catalog of TCR beta chain sequences. V and J gene assignment, in a later analysis, came from comparing TCR nucleotide sequences with IMGT/GENE-DB human TR gene sequences. In a later analysis, CDR3 sequences and most-parsimonious VDJ recombination scenarios were assigned using the TCRdist pipeline. A later analysis defined each TCR beta chain by its CDR3 amino acid sequence plus V-gene family, and excluded reads lacking a unique V-gene family. To address suspected cross-contamination and a sequencing artifact, a later analysis removed a few hundred highly shared, low-generation-probability nucleotide sequences. In a later analysis, a clonal expansion index was calculated for each public chain from normalized within-repertoire ranks of inferred template counts. In a later analysis, generation probabilities were computed with a VDJ recombination model fitted to out-of-frame rearrangements, and the resulting probabilities were checked against IGoR. In a later analysis, hypergeometric tests were used to score TCR-TCR, TCR-HLA and TCR-CMV co-occurrence, with a repertoire-size bias correction applied to TCR pairs. False discovery rates were estimated in a later analysis by permuting HLA or CMV assignments 20 times. In a later analysis, co-occurring TCRs were grouped using DBSCAN, with TCRdist sequence similarity added in when clustering inside HLA-allele-positive subsets. Co-occurrence clustering excluded repertoires with fewer than 30,000 or more than 120,000 public chains, plus five with anomalous nucleotide sharing. TCRdb obtained this table from immuneACCESS and retained in-frame rearrangements with V and J assigned. These tables miss some clones; where compared with another copy, unresolved V genes account for less than half of the shortfall, and the remainder is unexplained. That table gives V, J and clone size, and the DNA gave D and trimming. Recorded for this sample are 170,000 or so clones; more than 65% of them occurred a single time. Roughly 0.5% of the sample belongs to the ten largest clones.

The CDR3 runs 16 residues from the cysteine to the phenylalanine. Only CDR3 DNA remains: 48 bases, in frame from the first base. The germline V gene supplies CDR1 SQVTM and CDR2 ANQGSEA. V is cut by 1 base and J by 1 base, and the space between the germline ends is 14 bases. Sample: PBMCs. This clonotype originated in a woman aged 45 to 65 in good health and CMV-seronegative. The rearranged segments are TRBV29-1 and TRBJ2-1, with TRBD1 as a weak D call on 5 bases. The DNA sequence follows: TGCAGCGTTGAAGGGGGTATGACAGATTCCTACAATGAGCAGTTCTTC. This translates into CSVEGGMTDSYNEQFF.